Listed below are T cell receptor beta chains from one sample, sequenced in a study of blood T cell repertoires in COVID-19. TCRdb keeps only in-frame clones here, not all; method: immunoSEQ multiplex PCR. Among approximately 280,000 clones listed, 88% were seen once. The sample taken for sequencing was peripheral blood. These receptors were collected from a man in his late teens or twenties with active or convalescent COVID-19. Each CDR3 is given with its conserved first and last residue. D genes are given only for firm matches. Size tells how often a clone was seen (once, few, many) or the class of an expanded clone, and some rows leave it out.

CDR3 DNA: TGTGCCAGCAGCGACCCGGGGTACCCCCAGACCCAGTACTTC; CDR3 protein: CASSDPGYPQTQYF; clone size: few; J gene: TRBJ2-5; V gene: TRBV6-2/TRBV6-3; D gene: -
CDR3 DNA: TGTGCCAGCAACCCGACAGGGACCACCGGGGAGCTGTTTTTT; CDR3 protein: CASNPTGTTGELFF; clone size: -; J gene: TRBJ2-2; V gene: TRBV6-5; D gene: TRBD1
CDR3 DNA: TGCGCCAGCATGGGACACCTCTTCAGCAATGAGCAGTTCTTC; CDR3 protein: CASMGHLFSNEQFF; clone size: -; J gene: TRBJ2-1; V gene: TRBV5-1; D gene: -
CDR3 DNA: TGTGCCAGCAGCCGGAGAACAGGGCCCGGGGAGCTGTTTTTT; CDR3 protein: CASSRRTGPGELFF; clone size: once; J gene: TRBJ2-2; V gene: TRBV5-5; D gene: -
CDR3 DNA: TGTGCCAGCAGCCCGACAGGGAGCCGTGGCTACACCTTC; CDR3 protein: CASSPTGSRGYTF; clone size: few; J gene: TRBJ1-2; V gene: TRBV7-9; D gene: TRBD1
CDR3 DNA: TGCAGCGTTGAAAAGCTTGGGGGGGCCTACGAGCAGTACTTC; CDR3 protein: CSVEKLGGAYEQYF; clone size: once; J gene: TRBJ2-7; V gene: TRBV29-1; D gene: TRBD2
CDR3 DNA: TGTGCCAGCAGTGGTACTAGCGGGGGGGCCCACGAGCAGTACTTC; CDR3 protein: CASSGTSGGAHEQYF; clone size: -; J gene: TRBJ2-7; V gene: TRBV9; D gene: TRBD2
CDR3 DNA: TGTGCCAGCGGGACAGGGAGTTTCAAAAACATTCAGTACTTC; CDR3 protein: CASGTGSFKNIQYF; clone size: -; J gene: TRBJ2-4; V gene: TRBV6-5; D gene: TRBD1
CDR3 DNA: TGCGCCAGCAGCACTAGGGCAGACACAGATACGCAGTATTTT; CDR3 protein: CASSTRADTDTQYF; clone size: -; J gene: TRBJ2-3; V gene: TRBV5-1; D gene: -
CDR3 DNA: TGCGCCAGCAGCCACAAAGGATGGGGACAGCGAAACACCGGGGAGCTGTTTTTT; CDR3 protein: CASSHKGWGQRNTGELFF; clone size: once; J gene: TRBJ2-2; V gene: TRBV5-1; D gene: TRBD1
CDR3 DNA: TGTGCCAGCAGCTCCAGACTAGCACTGGGGATGGATGAGCAGTTCTTC; CDR3 protein: CASSSRLALGMDEQFF; clone size: -; J gene: TRBJ2-1; V gene: TRBV7-9; D gene: TRBD2
CDR3 DNA: TGCAGCGCCCCTCTGAGAGGGACTGAAGCTTTCTTT; CDR3 protein: CSAPLRGTEAFF; clone size: few; J gene: TRBJ1-1; V gene: TRBV29-1; D gene: -
CDR3 DNA: TGTGCCAGCGGGACAGGGTTAGGCGGGGAGCTGTTTTTT; CDR3 protein: CASGTGLGGELFF; clone size: -; J gene: TRBJ2-2; V gene: TRBV6-5; D gene: TRBD1
CDR3 DNA: TGTGCCAGTAGCCAAGGGGGGGGCGGCTACACCTTC; CDR3 protein: CASSQGGGGYTF; clone size: -; J gene: TRBJ1-2; V gene: TRBV27; D gene: -
CDR3 DNA: TGTGCCAGCAGCTTAAAGAGACTAGCGGGGGGAATTGGAGGATCAGATACGCAGTATTTT; CDR3 protein: CASSLKRLAGGIGGSDTQYF; clone size: once; J gene: TRBJ2-3; V gene: TRBV5-5; D gene: TRBD2
CDR3 DNA: TGTGCCAGCGTACAGGCGGGGTTTAGCACCATATATTTT; CDR3 protein: CASVQAGFSTIYF; clone size: -; J gene: TRBJ1-3; V gene: TRBV13; D gene: -
CDR3 DNA: TGTGCCAGCTCACCCAGCCGCGGGGGGGGAGGTGAGCAGTTCTTC; CDR3 protein: CASSPSRGGGGEQFF; clone size: -; J gene: TRBJ2-1; V gene: TRBV18; D gene: TRBD2
CDR3 DNA: TGTGCCAGCAGCCCAACAGGGCCGAAGGTTGAAGCTTTCTTT; CDR3 protein: CASSPTGPKVEAFF; clone size: -; J gene: TRBJ1-1; V gene: TRBV4-2; D gene: -
CDR3 DNA: TGTGCCAGAAGCATAGAGCGAGTAGCGGCGCCTCTTTGTGGGGCCAACGTCCTGACTTTC; CDR3 protein: CARSIERVAAPLCGANVLTF; clone size: -; J gene: TRBJ2-6; V gene: TRBV5-3; D gene: -
CDR3 DNA: TGTGCCAGCAGCTTAGTGGGACTAGTCTACGAGCAGTACTTC; CDR3 protein: CASSLVGLVYEQYF; clone size: -; J gene: TRBJ2-7; V gene: TRBV7-9; D gene: TRBD2
CDR3 DNA: TGTGCCAGCGGAGGTTTCCGCAATGAGCAGTTCTTC; CDR3 protein: CASGGFRNEQFF; clone size: -; J gene: TRBJ2-1; V gene: TRBV7-9; D gene: -
CDR3 DNA: TGTGCCAGCAGCGTAGTCACGAACACCGGGGAGCTGTTTTTT; CDR3 protein: CASSVVTNTGELFF; clone size: -; J gene: TRBJ2-2; V gene: TRBV9; D gene: -
CDR3 DNA: TGTGCCAGCAGTGAAGCGGTTAGTTGGTCCTACAATGAGCAGTTCTTC; CDR3 protein: CASSEAVSWSYNEQFF; clone size: -; J gene: TRBJ2-1; V gene: TRBV6-1; D gene: -
CDR3 DNA: TGTGCCAGCAGCGGGGACAGCCTGAACACTGAAGCTTTCTTT; CDR3 protein: CASSGDSLNTEAFF; clone size: -; J gene: TRBJ1-1; V gene: TRBV2; D gene: TRBD1
CDR3 DNA: TGCGCCAGCAGATACAACGACAGGCCATTCTACGAGCAGTACTTC; CDR3 protein: CASRYNDRPFYEQYF; clone size: many; J gene: TRBJ2-7; V gene: TRBV5-1; D gene: -
CDR3 DNA: TGTGCCAGCAGCTCCCCGGGGACTGCTTTCTCCTACGAGCAGTACTTC; CDR3 protein: CASSSPGTAFSYEQYF; clone size: -; J gene: TRBJ2-7; V gene: TRBV7-2; D gene: -
CDR3 DNA: TGTGCCAGTAGTATAGGGACAGGGAGGAGCACTGAAGCTTTCTTT; CDR3 protein: CASSIGTGRSTEAFF; clone size: -; J gene: TRBJ1-1; V gene: TRBV19; D gene: TRBD1
CDR3 DNA: TGCGCCAGCAGCCAAGATCTGGGGAGCTCCTACAATGAGCAGTTCTTC; CDR3 protein: CASSQDLGSSYNEQFF; clone size: -; J gene: TRBJ2-1; V gene: TRBV4-3; D gene: -
CDR3 DNA: TGTGCCATCAGTGAGTCGGAGACGACGACCCAGTACTTC; CDR3 protein: CAISESETTTQYF; clone size: -; J gene: TRBJ2-5; V gene: TRBV10-3; D gene: -
CDR3 DNA: TGCGCCAGCAGCGGCGGACAGGGAAGAGGGGAAAAACTGTTTTTT; CDR3 protein: CASSGGQGRGEKLFF; clone size: -; J gene: TRBJ1-4; V gene: TRBV5-1; D gene: TRBD1
CDR3 DNA: TGCGCCAGCAGCCTTAGCGGGGGGACCGGGGAGCTGTTTTTT; CDR3 protein: CASSLSGGTGELFF; clone size: -; J gene: TRBJ2-2; V gene: TRBV4-3; D gene: TRBD2
CDR3 DNA: TGTGCCAGCAGCTCGTCTACGGGACAGGAGATGTATGGCTACACCTTC; CDR3 protein: CASSSSTGQEMYGYTF; clone size: -; J gene: TRBJ1-2; V gene: TRBV7-9; D gene: TRBD1
CDR3 DNA: TGTGCCAGCAGCTTTTTTGGGGGCGAGGGCTATGGCTACACCTTC; CDR3 protein: CASSFFGGEGYGYTF; clone size: -; J gene: TRBJ1-2; V gene: TRBV7-9; D gene: -
CDR3 DNA: TGTGCCATCAGTGAGTCGGGCGCAGATACGCAGTATTTT; CDR3 protein: CAISESGADTQYF; clone size: -; J gene: TRBJ2-3; V gene: TRBV10-3; D gene: -
CDR3 DNA: TGTGCCACCAGTGTTGGGCAGGGGGTGAAAATTGGCAATCAGCCCCAGCATTTT; CDR3 protein: CATSVGQGVKIGNQPQHF; clone size: few; J gene: TRBJ1-5; V gene: TRBV24-1; D gene: TRBD1
CDR3 DNA: TGTGCCAGCGACAGGGTGGGCACTGAAGCTTTCTTT; CDR3 protein: CASDRVGTEAFF; clone size: once; J gene: TRBJ1-1; V gene: TRBV6-5; D gene: TRBD1
CDR3 DNA: TGTGCCAGCAGTTACTACCACCAGACTAGCGGGGAGGGCTACACCTTC; CDR3 protein: CASSYYHQTSGEGYTF; clone size: -; J gene: TRBJ1-2; V gene: TRBV6-5; D gene: -
CDR3 DNA: TGTGCCAGCAGCTCCCGACTCTCTGGGGCCAACGTCCTGACTTTC; CDR3 protein: CASSSRLSGANVLTF; clone size: -; J gene: TRBJ2-6; V gene: TRBV5-6; D gene: -
CDR3 DNA: TGTGCCAGCAGCCAATTACAGGGAAGGACTGAAGCTTTCTTT; CDR3 protein: CASSQLQGRTEAFF; clone size: -; J gene: TRBJ1-1; V gene: TRBV3-1/TRBV3-2; D gene: -
CDR3 DNA: TGTGCCAGCAGCCAAACCCTAATTCTTACAGGGGGGACCAAAAACATTCAGTACTTC; CDR3 protein: CASSQTLILTGGTKNIQYF; clone size: -; J gene: TRBJ2-4; V gene: TRBV27; D gene: TRBD1
CDR3 DNA: TGTGCCAGCTCACCGACAGGGTTTAATCAGCCCCAGCATTTT; CDR3 protein: CASSPTGFNQPQHF; clone size: -; J gene: TRBJ1-5; V gene: TRBV18; D gene: TRBD1
CDR3 DNA: TGTGCCAGCAGCAGGGGGGGCCGGTACAATGAGCAGTTCTTC; CDR3 protein: CASSRGGRYNEQFF; clone size: -; J gene: TRBJ2-1; V gene: TRBV9; D gene: -
CDR3 DNA: TGTGCCAGCAGCTCAGGGCAGTGGAACACTGAAGCTTTCTTT; CDR3 protein: CASSSGQWNTEAFF; clone size: -; J gene: TRBJ1-1; V gene: TRBV11-2; D gene: -
CDR3 DNA: TGTGCCAGCAGCTTACCCATGTACGAGCAGTACTTC; CDR3 protein: CASSLPMYEQYF; clone size: -; J gene: TRBJ2-7; V gene: TRBV7-9; D gene: -
CDR3 DNA: TGTGCCAGCAGTTATTTTGGCGGAGGAAGCAATCAGCCCCAGCATTTT; CDR3 protein: CASSYFGGGSNQPQHF; clone size: -; J gene: TRBJ1-5; V gene: TRBV6-6; D gene: -
CDR3 DNA: TGTGCCAGCAGAACGGACATTGGGGCACGACCCCAGCATTTT; CDR3 protein: CASRTDIGARPQHF; clone size: -; J gene: TRBJ1-5; V gene: TRBV6-5; D gene: -
CDR3 DNA: TGCAGCGTTGGGGTCAGCGCGGACACTGAAGCTTTCTTT; CDR3 protein: CSVGVSADTEAFF; clone size: -; J gene: TRBJ1-1; V gene: TRBV29-1; D gene: -
CDR3 DNA: TGCGCCAGCAGCTCAAGGACAGGGGGCGCAAATGGCTACACCTTC; CDR3 protein: CASSSRTGGANGYTF; clone size: -; J gene: TRBJ1-2; V gene: TRBV5-1; D gene: TRBD1
CDR3 DNA: TGTGCCAGCAGCCCGGAGTTGGGAGTTCGGGAGCAGTTCTTC; CDR3 protein: CASSPELGVREQFF; clone size: -; J gene: TRBJ2-1; V gene: TRBV7-9; D gene: -
CDR3 DNA: TGTGCCAGCAGGCCTATCAGGGTACGGAGAGGTGGCTACACCTTC; CDR3 protein: CASRPIRVRRGGYTF; clone size: -; J gene: TRBJ1-2; V gene: TRBV6-5; D gene: -
CDR3 DNA: TGTGCCAGCAGAAGCGGGACAGGGCTTGGGGGCTACACCTTC; CDR3 protein: CASRSGTGLGGYTF; clone size: -; J gene: TRBJ1-2; V gene: TRBV6-5; D gene: TRBD1
CDR3 DNA: TGTGCCAGCGGGGACAGGGCAAGCACAGATACGCAGTATTTT; CDR3 protein: CASGDRASTDTQYF; clone size: once; J gene: TRBJ2-3; V gene: TRBV13; D gene: TRBD1
CDR3 DNA: TGTGCCAGCAGTTATGACAGGGGGCTCGGAAACACCATATATTTT; CDR3 protein: CASSYDRGLGNTIYF; clone size: -; J gene: TRBJ1-3; V gene: TRBV6-5; D gene: TRBD1
CDR3 DNA: TGCAGCGTTCTTCTGCGGAACACTGAAGCTTTCTTT; CDR3 protein: CSVLLRNTEAFF; clone size: once; J gene: TRBJ1-1; V gene: TRBV29-1; D gene: -
CDR3 DNA: TGTGCCAGCAGCTTGTATTTGGGGCCGGAGACCCAGTACTTC; CDR3 protein: CASSLYLGPETQYF; clone size: -; J gene: TRBJ2-5; V gene: TRBV5-5; D gene: -